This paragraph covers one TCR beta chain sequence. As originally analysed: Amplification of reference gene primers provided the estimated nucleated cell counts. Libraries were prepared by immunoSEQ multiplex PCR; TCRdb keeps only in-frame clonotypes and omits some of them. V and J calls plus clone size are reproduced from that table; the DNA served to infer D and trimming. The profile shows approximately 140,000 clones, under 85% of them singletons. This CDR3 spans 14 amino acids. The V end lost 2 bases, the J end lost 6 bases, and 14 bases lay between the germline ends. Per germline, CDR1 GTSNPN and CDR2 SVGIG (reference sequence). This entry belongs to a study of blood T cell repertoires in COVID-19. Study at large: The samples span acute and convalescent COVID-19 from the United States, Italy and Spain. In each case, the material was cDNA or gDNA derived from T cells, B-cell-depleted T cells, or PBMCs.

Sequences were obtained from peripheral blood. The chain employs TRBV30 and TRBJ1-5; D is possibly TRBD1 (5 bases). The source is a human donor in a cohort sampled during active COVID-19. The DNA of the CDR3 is TGTGCCTGGAGTCCCGGGACTAAAAGTCAGCCCCAGCATTTT. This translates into CAWSPGTKSQPQHF.